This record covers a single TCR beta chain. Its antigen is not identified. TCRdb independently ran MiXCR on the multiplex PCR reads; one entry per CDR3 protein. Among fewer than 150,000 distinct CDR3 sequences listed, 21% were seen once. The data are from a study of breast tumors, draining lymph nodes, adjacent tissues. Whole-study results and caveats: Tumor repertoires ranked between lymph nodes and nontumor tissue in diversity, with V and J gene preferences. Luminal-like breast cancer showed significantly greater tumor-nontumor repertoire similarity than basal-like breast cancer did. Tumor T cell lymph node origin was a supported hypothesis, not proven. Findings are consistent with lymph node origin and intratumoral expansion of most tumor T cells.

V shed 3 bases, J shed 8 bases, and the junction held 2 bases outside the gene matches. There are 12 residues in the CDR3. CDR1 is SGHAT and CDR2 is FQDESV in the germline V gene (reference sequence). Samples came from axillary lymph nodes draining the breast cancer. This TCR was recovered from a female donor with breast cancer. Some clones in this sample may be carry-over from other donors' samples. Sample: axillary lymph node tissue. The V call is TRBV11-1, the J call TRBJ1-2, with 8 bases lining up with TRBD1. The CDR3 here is CASSFRGHGYTF. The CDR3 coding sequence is TGTGCCAGCAGCTTCAGGGGGCACGGCTACACCTTC.